Included here is one T cell receptor (beta chain) sequence, with context. This record comes from a study of T cell changes during pregnancy in multiple sclerosis. This CDR3 has 11 residues. The germline V gene encodes CDR1 MNHEY and CDR2 SVGAGI. Deletions cut 2 bases from V and 15 bases from J, with 11 bases between. Only in-frame clones appear in the TCRdb table, and some are missing; sequencing was by immunoSEQ multiplex PCR. Of 81,000 or so clones listed, about 91% are singletons. The clonotype was recovered from a female donor in good health, serving as a control in a pregnancy study. Some clones in this sample may be carry-over from other donors' samples. The rearrangement links TRBV6-5 to TRBJ2-1; tentative D call: TRBD1 (6 bases). Sample: PBMCs, taken in the first trimester of pregnancy. CDR3 sequence (DNA): TGTGCCAGCAGTTACCGACAGGCGTCGTTCTTC. Amino acid sequence: CASSYRQASFF.